This TCR beta chain was identified during a study of cytomegalovirus exposure and HLA in healthy donors. Findings of the study overall: Some V segments (TRBV6-2 and TRBV6-3 among them) were excluded as indistinguishable.

Germline loops: CDR1 SGHRS, CDR2 YFSETQ. Trimming at V came to 2 bases and at J to 5 bases, leaving 8 bases not matched to a gene. This CDR3 spans 15 amino acids. 13 Jbeta primers and 60 Vbeta primers were used for the PCR. Repertoires were generated with immunoSEQ multiplex PCR, while TCRdb's copy carries only in-frame clones and drops some. Seen here are 75,000 to 90,000 clones, around 70% observed once, and the top ten hold more than 9.5%. Note on this clone: Its antigen is undetermined.

This sequence originates from a woman aged 40 to 55 in good health and CMV-seropositive. This chain connects TRBV5-1 to TRBJ2-7; 9 nucleotides agree with TRBD2. Sequenced: PBMCs. The CDR3 here is CASSLYSGGNDEQYF. In DNA, the CDR3 is TGCGCCAGCAGCTTATACAGCGGGGGGAACGACGAGCAGTACTTC. Looking up the rest from reference TRBV5-1 and TRBJ2-7 gives the full variable domain: KAGVTQTPRYLIKTRGQQVTLSCSPISGHRSVSWYQQTPGQGLQFLFEYFSETQRNKGNFPGRFSGRQFSNSRSEMNVSTLELGDSALYLCASSLYSGGNDEQYFGPGTRLTVT.